The 14 T cell receptor beta chains presented below share a single source sample, sequenced in a study of CD8 T cells in ankylosing spondylitis. One entry per CDR3 protein, called by TCRdb with MiXCR from the 5' RACE reads. The table shows fewer than 650,000 distinct CDR3 sequences, with roughly 13% occurring only once. These receptors' antigens are unknown. Study results and caveats: One TCR beta motif, made up of roughly eight highly homologous variants, appeared characteristic of ankylosing spondylitis blood.

Sequenced material: blood, either unsorted or a sorted T cell fraction (not recorded which). These receptors originate from a male donor with ankylosing spondylitis.

This clonotype has a handful of counts. The V and J genes are TRBV11-3 and TRBJ2-3; 9 nucleotides line up with TRBD2. V dropped 2 bases and J dropped 4; count of bases not matched to a gene: 10. The CDR3 consists of 17 residues. CDR1 is SGHNT, CDR2 YENEEA, per germline. The CDR3 protein is CASSLTPPGLASDTQYF. The CDR3 nucleotides are TGTGCCAGCAGCTTAACTCCTCCGGGACTAGCTTCAGATACGCAGTATTTT.

The V and J genes are TRBV12-3 or TRBV12-4 and TRBJ2-3; possibly TRBD1 for D (6 bases). The CDR3 loop spans 15 amino acids. The ends were cut back, 5 bases at V and 0 bases at J, with 12 bases in the middle. CDR3 bases: TGTGCCAGCAGTCCCAGGGGTACTAGCACAGATACGCAGTATTTT. It yields the protein CASSPRGTSTDTQYF.

This clonotype was detected a few times. The rearrangement joins TRBV27 to TRBJ1-1; D perhaps matches TRBD1 (6 bases). The germline V and J ends were trimmed by 6 bases and 1 base, with 12 bases remaining between them. The CDR3 sequence is 14 residues long. From germline, CDR1 is MNHEY and CDR2 SMNVEV (reference sequence). CDR3 in DNA: TGTGCCAGCAGGACGAGCAGGGGGAACACTGAAGCTTTCTTT. This encodes CASRTSRGNTEAFF.

The V call is TRBV5-1, the J call TRBJ2-1, with D unresolved. Per germline, CDR1 SGHRS and CDR2 YFSETQ. The V end lost 0 bases, the J end lost 10 bases, and 11 bases lay between the germline ends. The CDR3 is 13 residues long. The CDR3 nucleotides are TGCGCCAGCAGCTTGGACGAGACCTGGGAGCAGTTCTTC. Amino acids: CASSLDETWEQFF.

This rearrangement joins TRBV7-2 to TRBJ1-1; TRBD1 matches at 10 bases. This CDR3 comprises 15 residues. Trimming cost V 4 bases and J 3 bases; bases outside gene matches: 5. Germline-derived CDR1 and CDR2 are SGHTA and FQGNSA. CDR3 region: CASSSQTGGYTEAFF. CDR3 coding DNA: TGTGCCAGCAGCTCCCAGACAGGGGGCTACACTGAAGCTTTCTTT.

The rearrangement uses TRBV6-4 and TRBJ1-5; possible D gene TRBD1, 5 bases. CDR1 MRHNA and CDR2 SNTAGT come from the germline V gene. The V end was cut by 5 bases, the J end by 1 base, with 9 bases between. This CDR3 is built from 14 residues. The CDR3 nucleotides read TGTGCCAGCAGTAAGGACAAAAGCAATCAGCCCCAGCATTTT. Translating gives CASSKDKSNQPQHF.

J is TRBJ2-7 and V is TRBV29-1; 9 nucleotides match TRBD2. V lost 3 bases, J lost 5 bases, and 11 bases stayed unmatched. The CDR3 is made up of 15 amino acids. Germline V CDR1 and CDR2: SQVTM, ANQGSEA. The CDR3 is CSVDIAGGTRNEQYF. The CDR3 coding sequence is TGCAGCGTTGATATCGCGGGAGGGACCCGGAACGAGCAGTACTTC.

CDR3 sequence (DNA): TGTGCCAGCAGCCGAGTCGGTGGGAGGGCCAACACTGAAGCTTTCTTT. Translated, it gives CASSRVGGRANTEAFF. The chain combines TRBV3-1 with TRBJ1-1; D unclear. V was pared by 4 bases and J by 2 bases, with 17 bases between. The CDR3 loop spans 16 amino acids. Germline V CDR1 and CDR2: LGHDT, YNNKEL (reference sequence).

This clonotype was found many times. V is TRBV7-8 and J is TRBJ2-1; D might be TRBD2 (5 bases). This CDR3 contains 12 residues. Germline V gene lookup returns CDR1 SGHVS and CDR2 FQNEAQ. Trimming left V 2 bases short and J 10 bases short, with 9 bases between. The CDR3 sequence is CASSLMGGEQFF. The CDR3 nucleotides read TGTGCCAGCAGCTTAATGGGCGGGGAGCAGTTCTTC.

The chain combines TRBV29-1 with TRBJ2-3, with 10 positions matching TRBD1. The CDR3 runs to 16 residues. From germline, CDR1 is SQVTM and CDR2 ANQGSEA. With V trimmed by 3 bases and J by 4 bases, 10 bases remained unmatched. CDR3 bases: TGCAGCGTTGACCTCCGGGACAGGGGCCACCCAGATACGCAGTATTTT. As protein: CSVDLRDRGHPDTQYF.

The chain links TRBV20-1 to TRBJ1-2, with 12 bases matching TRBD1. The CDR3 loop spans 12 amino acids. Germline CDR1 is DFQATT and CDR2 is SNEGSKA (reference sequence). V trimming: 4 bases; J trimming: 14 bases; junction bases outside the gene matches: 8. In nucleotides, the CDR3 is TGCAGTGCTAAAGGGGACAGGGGGCCAGGGACCTTC. This translates into CSAKGDRGPGTF.

The V and J genes are TRBV20-1 and TRBJ2-3; 7 bases line up with TRBD1. The CDR3 runs to 15 residues. Losses at the gene ends were 1 base for V and 2 bases for J; bases not matched to a gene: 6. CDR1 DFQATT and CDR2 SNEGSKA come from the germline V gene (reference sequence). Here the CDR3 DNA reads TGCAGTGCTAGAGTCCGGGACAGAGACACAGATACGCAGTATTTT. It yields the protein CSARVRDRDTDTQYF.

This clonotype occurred many times. CDR3 sequence reads: CASRPGPMNTEAFF. The CDR3 DNA reads TGCGCCAGCAGGCCCGGACCCATGAACACTGAAGCTTTCTTT. The V and J genes are TRBV5-1 and TRBJ1-1; no firm D call. V gave up 5 bases and J gave up 0 bases, with 11 bases separating them. CDR3 length: 14 amino acids. Germline CDR1 and CDR2: SGHRS and YFSETQ.

The table lists this clonotype with many counts. The chain uses TRBV2 and TRBJ2-1, with TRBD1 matching over 9 bases. The germline V gene encodes CDR1 SNHLY and CDR2 FYNNEI. Trimming at V came to 7 bases and at J to 6 bases, leaving 4 bases not matched to a gene. This CDR3 spans 13 amino acids. The CDR3 DNA sequence: TGTGCCAGCAAGCCGACAGGGGGCAATGAGCAGTTCTTC. Translating it yields CASKPTGGNEQFF.